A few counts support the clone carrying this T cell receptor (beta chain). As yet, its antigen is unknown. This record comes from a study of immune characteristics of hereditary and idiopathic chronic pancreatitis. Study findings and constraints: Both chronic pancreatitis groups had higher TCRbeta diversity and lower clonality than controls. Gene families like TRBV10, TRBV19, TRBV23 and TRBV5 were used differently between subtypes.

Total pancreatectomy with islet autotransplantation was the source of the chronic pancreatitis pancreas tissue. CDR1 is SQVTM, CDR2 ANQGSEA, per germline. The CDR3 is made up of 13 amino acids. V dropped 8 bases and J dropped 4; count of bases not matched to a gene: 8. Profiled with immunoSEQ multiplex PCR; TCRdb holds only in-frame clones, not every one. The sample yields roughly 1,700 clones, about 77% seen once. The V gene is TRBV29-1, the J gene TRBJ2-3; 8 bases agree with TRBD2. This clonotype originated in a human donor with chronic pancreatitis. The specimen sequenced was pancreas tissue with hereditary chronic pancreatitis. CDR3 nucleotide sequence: TGCAGCACGAACCGGGGGGGCGCAGATACGCAGTATTTT. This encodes CSTNRGGADTQYF.